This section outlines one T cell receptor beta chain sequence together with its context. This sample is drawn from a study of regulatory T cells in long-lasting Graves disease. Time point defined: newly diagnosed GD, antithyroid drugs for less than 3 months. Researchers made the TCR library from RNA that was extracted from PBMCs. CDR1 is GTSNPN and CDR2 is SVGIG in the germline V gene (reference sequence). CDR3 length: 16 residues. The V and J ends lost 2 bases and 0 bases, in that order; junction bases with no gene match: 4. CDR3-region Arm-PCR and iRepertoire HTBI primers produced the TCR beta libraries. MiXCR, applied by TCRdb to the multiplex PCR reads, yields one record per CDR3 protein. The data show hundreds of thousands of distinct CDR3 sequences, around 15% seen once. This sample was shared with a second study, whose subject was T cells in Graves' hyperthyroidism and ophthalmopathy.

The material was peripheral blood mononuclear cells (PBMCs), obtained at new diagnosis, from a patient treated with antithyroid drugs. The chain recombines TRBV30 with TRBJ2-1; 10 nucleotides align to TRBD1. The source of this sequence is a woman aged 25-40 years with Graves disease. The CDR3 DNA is TGTGCCTGGAGTTGGACAGGGGGAAGCTCCTACAATGAGCAGTTCTTC. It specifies CAWSWTGGSSYNEQFF.